This T cell receptor (beta chain) is drawn from a study of blood T cell repertoires in COVID-19. In the study overall: Sites across the United States, Italy and Spain contributed samples from acute and convalescent COVID-19.

Sequencing used immunoSEQ multiplex PCR; TCRdb keeps in-frame clones, though not all of them. The table lists around 190,000 clones, approximately 83% of them singletons. This CDR3 comprises 14 residues. V dropped 5 bases and J dropped 2 bases, with 10 bases sitting between them. Germline V gene lookup returns CDR1 SEHNR and CDR2 FQNEAQ (reference sequence). Sequencing was performed on peripheral blood. The genes are TRBV7-9 and TRBJ1-3; a possible D gene is TRBD1 (5 bases). The sequence derives from a man aged 50-59 years with active or convalescent COVID-19. CDR3 sequence: CASSPDTAGNTIYF. The CDR3 DNA reads as TGTGCCAGCAGCCCGGACACTGCTGGAAACACCATATATTTT.